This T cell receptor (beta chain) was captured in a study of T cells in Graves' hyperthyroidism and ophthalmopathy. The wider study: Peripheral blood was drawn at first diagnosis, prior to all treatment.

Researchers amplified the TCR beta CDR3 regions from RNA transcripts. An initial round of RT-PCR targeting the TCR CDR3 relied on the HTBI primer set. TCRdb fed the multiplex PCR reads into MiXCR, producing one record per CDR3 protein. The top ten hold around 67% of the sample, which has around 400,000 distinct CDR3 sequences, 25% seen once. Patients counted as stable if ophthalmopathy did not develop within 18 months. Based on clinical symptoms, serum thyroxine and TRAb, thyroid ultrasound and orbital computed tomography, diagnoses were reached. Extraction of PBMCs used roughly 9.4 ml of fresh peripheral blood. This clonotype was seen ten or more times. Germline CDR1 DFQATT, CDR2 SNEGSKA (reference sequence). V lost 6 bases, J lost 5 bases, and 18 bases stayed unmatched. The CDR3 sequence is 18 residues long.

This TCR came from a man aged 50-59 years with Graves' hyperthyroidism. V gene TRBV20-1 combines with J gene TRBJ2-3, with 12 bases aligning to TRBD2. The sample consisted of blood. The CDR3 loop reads CSAKGGLAGGPRGDTQYF. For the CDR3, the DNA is TGCAGTGCCAAAGGGGGGCTAGCGGGAGGGCCAAGGGGAGATACGCAGTATTTT.